This entry lists 27 T cell receptor beta chains sequenced from one sample in a study of vaccination and CD4 T cells after COVID-19. Treatment noted: approximately 10-day PBMC culture with coronavirus spike peptide pools or control peptides (ViraFEST assay). It was before the COVID-19 pandemic (2011-2018) that the unexposed donor's CD4+ T cells were collected. Once obtained from cultured CD4+ T cells, the DNA was sequenced using the Oncomine TCR Beta short-read assay. Each CDR3 protein gets one entry after TCRdb re-called the PCR reads with MiXCR. The sample shows several thousand distinct CDR3 sequences, approximately 55% of them seen only once. These TCRs are of unknown antigen specificity. Sequencing was performed on CD4+ T cells from blood, cultured in vitro. These receptors were obtained from a human donor in good health.

This chain connects TRBV20-1 to TRBJ2-5, with TRBD1 identical over 10 bases. The trim removed 6 bases at V and 4 bases at J, leaving 8 bases unmatched. The CDR3 sequence is 14 residues long. CDR1 and CDR2 (germline): DFQATT, SNEGSKA (reference sequence). The CDR3 DNA reads as TGCAGTGCCCGACAGGGGGCTGGACGAGAGACCCAGTACTTC. Amino acids: CSARQGAGRETQYF.

The V and J genes are TRBV5-1 and TRBJ1-6, with a weak D call TRBD1 (5 bases). V was shortened by 0 bases and J by 7 bases, with 17 bases between the two germline ends. The germline V gene has CDR1 SGHRS and CDR2 YFSETQ. This CDR3 is built from 17 residues. This CDR3 reads CASSLEWAGLRNSPLHF. The CDR3 bases are TGCGCCAGCAGCTTGGAATGGGCGGGGCTACGAAATTCACCCCTCCACTTT.

The CDR3: CASSKQGADTQYF. DNA for the CDR3: TGTGCCAGTAGTAAACAGGGGGCAGATACGCAGTATTTT. The V gene is TRBV19, the J gene TRBJ2-3; 8 nucleotides align to TRBD1. The germline V gene has CDR1 LNHDA and CDR2 SQIVND (reference sequence). V was pared by 4 bases and J by 4 bases, with 1 base of the junction left unmatched. CDR3 size: 13 residues.

V gene TRBV6-5 combines with J gene TRBJ2-2; 7 positions match TRBD2. Germline V CDR1 and CDR2: MNHEY, SVGAGI. V was clipped by 4 bases and J by 4 bases; unmatched bases: 12. The CDR3 sequence is 17 residues long. CDR3 amino acids: CASSSKRRETGTGELFF. For the CDR3, the DNA is TGTGCCAGCAGTTCGAAAAGGCGGGAGACGGGCACCGGGGAGCTGTTTTTT.

This clonotype has a handful of counts. This sequence joins TRBV7-2 and TRBJ1-2; D is uncertain. Germline V gene sequence: CDR1 SGHTA, CDR2 FQGNSA. There are 13 residues in the CDR3. Deletions cut 5 bases from V and 5 bases from J, with 12 bases between. In DNA, the CDR3 is TGTGCCAGCAGCGCCGATATCCTATATGGCTACACCTTC. Amino acid sequence: CASSADILYGYTF.

This clonotype turned up a few times. The junction differs from germline at one of its ends, possibly a read error. V is TRBV20-1 and J is TRBJ2-1, with 10 bases fitting TRBD2. Germline V gives CDR1 DFQATT, CDR2 SNEGSKA (reference sequence). This CDR3 has 15 amino acids. The CDR3 reads CSAGEYTSGIGEQFF. CDR3 coding DNA: TGCAGTGCTGGAGAGTATACTAGCGGGATTGGTGAGCAGTTCTTC.

There are a few counts of this clonotype. The J gene is TRBJ1-2, the V gene TRBV28; D is unclear. V was cut by 2 bases and J by 4 bases, with 11 bases left in between. This CDR3 has 14 residues. Germline assignment: CDR1 MDHEN and CDR2 SYDVKM. The CDR3 region is CASSLEGPGYGYTF. The CDR3 nucleotides read TGTGCCAGCAGTTTAGAGGGCCCTGGCTATGGCTACACCTTC.

J is TRBJ2-2 and V is TRBV27; the match to TRBD1 covers 7 bases. The junction had 2 bases not matched to a gene; V was cut back by 7 bases and J by 0 bases. Germline V lookup: CDR1 MNHEY, CDR2 SMNVEV (reference sequence). This CDR3 has 14 amino acids. CDR3 in amino acids: CASKGAPNTGELFF. As DNA, the CDR3 is TGTGCCAGCAAGGGGGCCCCGAACACCGGGGAGCTGTTTTTT.

This clonotype was picked up a small number of times. The gene calls are TRBV2 and TRBJ2-2; D tentatively fits TRBD1 or TRBD2 (6 bases each). Germline V gene data show CDR1 as SNHLY and CDR2 as FYNNEI. V shed 2 bases and J shed 3 bases, with 13 bases lying between them. This CDR3 is 16 amino acids long. CDR3 sequence reads: CASSEKGGAYTGELFF. CDR3 coding DNA: TGTGCCAGCAGTGAAAAGGGGGGTGCGTACACCGGGGAGCTGTTTTTT.

The chain recombines TRBV6-1 with TRBJ1-1, with TRBD1 identical over 9 bases. Per the germline V gene, CDR1 is MNHNS and CDR2 is SASEGT. Trimming cost V 6 bases and J 1 base; bases outside gene matches: 6. This CDR3 region has 15 residues. CDR3 protein: CASSHRGLGNTEAFF. For the CDR3, the DNA is TGTGCCAGCAGCCACAGGGGGCTGGGGAACACTGAAGCTTTCTTT.

CDR3 coding DNA: TGTGCCAGTAGTATTAGTGGGGCTAACTATGGCTACACCTTC. Its translation is CASSISGANYGYTF. The gene calls are TRBV19 and TRBJ1-2; D uncertain. The CDR3 loop spans 14 amino acids. The V gene lost 3 bases and the J gene lost 0 bases, with 8 bases spanning the gap. Germline CDR1 LNHDA, CDR2 SQIVND (reference sequence).

The genes are TRBV2 and TRBJ2-7; D may correspond to TRBD1 or TRBD2 (5 bases each). The CDR3 has 13 residues. Germline assignment: CDR1 SNHLY and CDR2 FYNNEI. Trimming shortened V by 8 bases and J by 2 bases, and 13 bases separated the two germline ends. CDR3 coding DNA: TGTGCCAGCCGCCGGGACGGTACCTACGAGCAGTACTTC. Translating it yields CASRRDGTYEQYF.

The rearrangement uses TRBV12-3 or TRBV12-4 and TRBJ2-3, with a tentative D call TRBD1 (7 bases). There are 13 residues in the CDR3. The V gene lost 3 bases and the J gene lost 8 bases, with 12 bases spanning the gap. This CDR3 reads CASSLAGGSTQYF. The DNA for the CDR3 is TGTGCCAGCAGTTTGGCAGGGGGGAGTACGCAGTATTTT.

By share, this clonotype ranks as medium-sized. In DNA form, the CDR3 reads TGCGCCAGCAGCCAGATGGTTCAGGGCCAGTACTCTGGAAACACCATATATTTT. This gives the protein CASSQMVQGQYSGNTIYF. This sequence joins TRBV4-3 and TRBJ1-3; the D gene is possibly TRBD1 (5 bases). Trimming cost V 3 bases and J 0 bases, with 18 bases left between them. CDR3 length: 18 residues. Germline CDR1 and CDR2: LGHNA and YSLEER.

This clonotype was observed a handful of times. This chain joins TRBV6-1 and TRBJ2-2; 8 bases line up with TRBD1. V dropped 7 bases and J dropped 2; count of bases not matched to a gene: 9. The length of the CDR3 is 16 residues. Germline-derived CDR1 and CDR2 are MNHNS and SASEGT. Written as DNA, the CDR3 is TGTGCCAGCAACCCAGGACAGGGATCCAACACCGGGGAGCTGTTTTTT. Protein: CASNPGQGSNTGELFF.

This clonotype was counted a few times. This chain connects TRBV28 to TRBJ1-1, with D possibly TRBD1 on 6 matching bases. The CDR3 has 17 amino acids. V gave up 0 bases and J gave up 1 base, with 15 bases separating them. CDR1 and CDR2 (germline): MDHEN, SYDVKM. CDR3 bases: TGTGCCAGCAGTTTATGGGTTCTCAGGGGTAGGAACACTGAAGCTTTCTTT. It specifies CASSLWVLRGRNTEAFF.

The J gene is TRBJ1-5, the V gene TRBV19; a possible D gene is TRBD1 (6 bases). The germline V and J ends were trimmed by 6 bases and 3 bases, with 27 bases remaining between them. The CDR3 is 19 amino acids. CDR1 is LNHDA, CDR2 SQIVND, per germline (reference sequence). Here the CDR3 DNA reads TGTGCCAGTAGAGGGGGAACGATCTGGACAGCCGCGAACAATCAGCCCCAGCATTTT. Translating gives CASRGGTIWTAANNQPQHF.

This chain links TRBV7-9 with TRBJ1-2; TRBD1 might be the D (5 bases). CDR1 and CDR2 (germline): SEHNR, FQNEAQ (reference sequence). There are 13 residues in the CDR3. The V end was cut by 8 bases, the J end by 4 bases, with 14 bases between. CDR3: CASGGTGFYGYTF. The CDR3 DNA reads as TGTGCCAGCGGGGGTACAGGTTTCTATGGCTACACCTTC. The full variable domain, its missing parts supplied by reference TRBV7-9 and TRBJ1-2, is DTGVSQNPRHKITKRGQNVTFRCDPISEHNRLYWYRQTLGQGPEFLTYFQNEAQLEKSRLLSDRFSAERPKGSFSTLEIQRTEQGDSAMYLCASGGTGFYGYTFGSGTRLTVV.

CDR3 sequence (DNA): TGTGCCAGCAGTTTACCCCCAGGGGGCTTAAATTCACCCCTCCACTTT. This encodes CASSLPPGGLNSPLHF. V gene TRBV27 combines with J gene TRBJ1-6; 8 bases match TRBD1. CDR1 is MNHEY and CDR2 is SMNVEV in the germline V gene (reference sequence). J lost 7 bases, V lost 2 bases, and 7 bases had no gene match. This CDR3 region has 16 residues.

The CDR3 bases are TGTGCCAGCAGCTCGACAGGAGTCACAGATACGCAGTATTTT. This sequence encodes CASSSTGVTDTQYF. The genes are TRBV7-9 and TRBJ2-3, with D possibly matching TRBD1 (6 bases). The CDR3 contains 14 residues. Germline assignment: CDR1 SEHNR and CDR2 FQNEAQ (reference sequence). Trimming shortened V by 4 bases and J by 2 bases, and 10 bases separated the two germline ends.

The rearrangement joins TRBV18 to TRBJ2-2; D gene unclear. V was cut by 3 bases and J by 7 bases, with 12 bases left in between. Germline-derived CDR1 and CDR2 are KGHSH and LQKENI. The CDR3 loop spans 14 amino acids. The CDR3 protein is CASSPLTHNGELFF. The CDR3 region has the DNA TGTGCCAGCTCACCCCTAACGCATAACGGGGAGCTGTTTTTT.

The gene calls are TRBV6-1 and TRBJ1-2, with a tentative D call TRBD1 (6 bases). Trimming removed 6 bases at V and 2 bases at J, with 22 bases between. Germline loops: CDR1 MNHNS, CDR2 SASEGT. The CDR3 contains 17 residues. The CDR3 spells CASRRDSLGGANYGYTF. Written as DNA, the CDR3 is TGTGCCAGCAGAAGGGATAGTCTGGGGGGCGCGAACTATGGCTACACCTTC.

The J gene is TRBJ2-1, the V gene TRBV6-2 or TRBV6-3; D is uncertain. V was cut by 5 bases and J by 9 bases, with 8 bases left in between. Germline assignment: CDR1 MNHEY and CDR2 SVGEGT. The length of the CDR3 is 11 residues. In DNA form, the CDR3 reads TGTGCCAGCAGTCGCTCCGGTGAGCAGTTCTTC. It specifies CASSRSGEQFF.

In this sample, this clonotype turned up a few times. This rearrangement joins TRBV30 to TRBJ1-2; D possibly corresponds to TRBD1 (6 bases). V gave up 3 bases and J gave up 2 bases, with 16 bases separating them. The CDR3 totals 15 residues. The V gene's germline CDR1 is GTSNPN and CDR2 SVGIG (reference sequence). The CDR3 reads CAWRVTGSRNYGYTF. The CDR3 nucleotides read TGTGCCTGGAGAGTTACAGGGAGTAGGAACTATGGCTACACCTTC.

This sequence joins TRBV2 and TRBJ1-2, with 8 bases lining up with TRBD1. The germline V gene encodes CDR1 SNHLY and CDR2 FYNNEI. Trimming cost V 11 bases and J 6 bases; bases outside gene matches: 11. The CDR3 is 13 amino acids. CDR3 sequence: CAGKDRGGNGYTF. The CDR3 nucleotides read TGTGCCGGCAAAGACAGGGGAGGGAATGGCTACACCTTC.

This clonotype has more than one count but fewer than ten. J is TRBJ1-1 and V is TRBV7-2, with D possibly being TRBD1 (5 bases). The V gene's germline CDR1 is SGHTA and CDR2 FQGNSA. V lost 2 bases and J 7 bases, leaving 14 bases between the germline ends. The CDR3 has 14 residues. The DNA for the CDR3 is TGTGCCAGCAGCTTACTTCGCGCGAGGGGTGAAGCTTTCTTT. Protein sequence: CASSLLRARGEAFF.

This clonotype was observed a single time. The chain employs TRBV5-1 and TRBJ1-2; 8 nucleotides match TRBD1. Germline-derived CDR1 and CDR2 are SGHRS and YFSETQ. V dropped 0 bases and J dropped 5; count of bases not matched to a gene: 6. This CDR3 comprises 15 residues. This CDR3 reads CASSLVQGQEYGYTF. In nucleotides, the CDR3 is TGCGCCAGCAGCTTGGTCCAGGGACAGGAGTATGGCTACACCTTC.